This T cell receptor (beta chain) was observed in a study of cytomegalovirus exposure and HLA in healthy donors. The primer mix had 60 Vbeta and 13 Jbeta primers. The data were produced by immunoSEQ multiplex PCR, yet TCRdb's version contains in-frame clones alone and is incomplete. The sample gives some 130,000 clones, around four fifths of which show up once; roughly 7.5% is in the top ten. The sample taken for sequencing was PBMCs. The source is a male donor in good health and CMV-seronegative.

The CDR3 nucleotides read TGTGCCAGTAGTCCTACGACAGGCGTCTTGAACACTGAAGCTTTCTTT. Its translation: CASSPTTGVLNTEAFF. V gene TRBV19 combines with J gene TRBJ1-1; tentative D call: TRBD1 (6 bases). Germline CDR1 reads LNHDA; CDR2 reads SQIVND (reference sequence). The CDR3 spans 16 residues. V shed 5 bases and J shed 0 bases, with 16 bases lying between them.